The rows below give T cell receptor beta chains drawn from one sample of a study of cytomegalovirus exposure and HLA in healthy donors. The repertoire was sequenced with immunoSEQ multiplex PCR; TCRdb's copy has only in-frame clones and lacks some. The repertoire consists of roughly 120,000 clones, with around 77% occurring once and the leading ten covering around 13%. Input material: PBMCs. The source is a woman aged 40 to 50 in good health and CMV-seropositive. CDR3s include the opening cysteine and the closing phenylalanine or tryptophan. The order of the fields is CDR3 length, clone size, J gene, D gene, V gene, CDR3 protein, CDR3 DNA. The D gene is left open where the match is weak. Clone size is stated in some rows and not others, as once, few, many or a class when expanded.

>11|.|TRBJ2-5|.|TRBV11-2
CASSLQETQYF
TGTGCCAGCAGCCTTCAAGAGACCCAGTACTTC
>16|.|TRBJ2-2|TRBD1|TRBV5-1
CASSFTGTEYTGELFF
TGCGCCAGCAGCTTTACCGGGACAGAATACACCGGGGAGCTGTTTTTT
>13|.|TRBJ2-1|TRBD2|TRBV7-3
CASSLLAGEVEFF
TGTGCCAGCAGCTTACTAGCGGGAGAAGTCGAGTTCTTC
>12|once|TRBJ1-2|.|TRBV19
CASSAGGAGYTF
TGTGCCAGTAGTGCCGGGGGGGCTGGCTACACCTTC
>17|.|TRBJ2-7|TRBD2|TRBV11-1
CASSLAPSGSTSYEQYF
TGTGCCAGCAGCTTAGCTCCTAGCGGGAGCACATCCTACGAGCAGTACTTC
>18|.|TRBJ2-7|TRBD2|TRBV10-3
CATRIATVSGGSSYEQYF
TGTGCCACTCGAATCGCGACGGTTTCCGGCGGGAGCTCCTACGAGCAGTACTTC
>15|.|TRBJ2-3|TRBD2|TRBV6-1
CASSRSGSSRDTQYF
TGTGCCAGCAGTCGCAGCGGGAGTAGTAGGGATACGCAGTATTTT
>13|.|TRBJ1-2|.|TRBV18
CASSPSRGYGYTF
TGTGCCAGCTCACCCAGCAGGGGCTATGGCTACACCTTC
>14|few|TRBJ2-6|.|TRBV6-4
CASPERAGANVLTF
TGTGCCTCCCCGGAGCGGGCCGGGGCCAACGTCCTGACTTTC
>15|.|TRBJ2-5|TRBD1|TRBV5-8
CASTYGTGTEETQYF
TGTGCCAGCACCTACGGGACAGGGACGGAGGAGACCCAGTACTTC
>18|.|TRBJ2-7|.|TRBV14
CASSHRGGVYKDHYEQYF
TGTGCCAGCAGCCATCGTGGAGGAGTCTACAAAGACCACTACGAGCAGTACTTC
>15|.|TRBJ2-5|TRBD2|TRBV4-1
CASSHPLAGGETQYF
TGCGCCAGCAGCCACCCCCTAGCGGGAGGGGAGACCCAGTACTTC
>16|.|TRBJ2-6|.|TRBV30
CAWDRGRTSGANVLTF
TGTGCCTGGGACAGAGGAAGAACTTCTGGGGCCAACGTCCTGACTTTC
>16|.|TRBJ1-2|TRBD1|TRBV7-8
CASSTPGQGGSGGYTF
TGTGCCAGCAGCACCCCGGGACAGGGAGGATCTGGGGGCTACACCTTC
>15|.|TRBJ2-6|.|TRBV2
CASSDRSSGANVLTF
TGTGCCAGCAGTGATCGGTCCTCTGGGGCCAACGTCCTGACTTTC
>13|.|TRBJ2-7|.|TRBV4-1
CASSFGLNYEQYF
TGCGCCAGCAGTTTCGGACTTAACTACGAGCAGTACTTC
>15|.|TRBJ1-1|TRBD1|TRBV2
CASKDRDRADTEAFF
TGTGCCAGCAAAGACCGGGACAGGGCGGACACTGAAGCTTTCTTT
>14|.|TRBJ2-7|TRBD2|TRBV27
CASSSSGRSNEQYF
TGTGCCAGCAGTTCCAGCGGGAGATCCAACGAGCAGTACTTC
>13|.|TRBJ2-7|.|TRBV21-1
CASSKGGAAFEYF
TGTGCCAGCAGCAAAGGCGGAGCGGCCTTCGAATACTTC
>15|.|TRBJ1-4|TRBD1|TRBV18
CASSLQGAANEKLFF
TGTGCCAGCTCACTACAGGGGGCGGCTAATGAAAAACTGTTTTTT
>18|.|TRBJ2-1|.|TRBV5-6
CASSLVGAGTSGSPMEFF
.
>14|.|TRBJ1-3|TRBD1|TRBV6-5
CASLGRGRENTIYF
TGTGCCTCTTTGGGCAGGGGGCGAGAAAACACCATATATTTT
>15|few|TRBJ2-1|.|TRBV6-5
CASSYSRGRGYEQFF
TGTGCCAGCAGTTACTCGAGGGGGAGAGGATATGAGCAGTTCTTC
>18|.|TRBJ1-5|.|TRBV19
CASTPHVGSNYSNQPQHF
TGTGCCAGTACCCCGCACGTGGGCAGCAATTATAGCAATCAGCCCCAGCATTTT
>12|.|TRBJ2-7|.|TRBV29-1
CSVVRGNYEQYF
TGCAGCGTTGTCCGGGGTAACTACGAGCAGTACTTC
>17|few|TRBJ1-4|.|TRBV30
CAWSEFGRRGPNEKLFF
TGTGCCTGGAGTGAATTTGGCCGCAGGGGACCTAATGAAAAACTGTTTTTT
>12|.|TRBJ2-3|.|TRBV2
CASHPGTDTQYF
TGTGCCAGTCACCCAGGTACAGATACGCAGTATTTT
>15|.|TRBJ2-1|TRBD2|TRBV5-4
CASSLAGLQSNEQFF
TGTGCCAGCAGCTTGGCGGGACTACAAAGCAATGAGCAGTTCTTC
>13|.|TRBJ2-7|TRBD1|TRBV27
CASSGTATYEQYF
TGTGCCAGCAGCGGGACAGCTACCTACGAGCAGTACTTC
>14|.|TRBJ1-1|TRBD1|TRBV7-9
CASSLKGARTEAFF
TGTGCCAGCAGCTTAAAGGGGGCGCGGACTGAAGCTTTCTTT
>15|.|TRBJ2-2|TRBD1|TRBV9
CASSGDRTYTGELFF
TGTGCCAGCAGCGGGGACAGAACCTACACCGGGGAGCTGTTTTTT
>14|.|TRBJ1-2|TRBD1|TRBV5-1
CASSLAQGAGVYTF
TGCGCCAGCAGCTTGGCACAGGGGGCCGGTGTCTACACCTTC
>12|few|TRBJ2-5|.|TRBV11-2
CASSGGSGTQYF
TGTGCCAGCAGCGGGGGGTCTGGGACCCAGTACTTC
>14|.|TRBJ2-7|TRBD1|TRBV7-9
CASSPQQGSYEQYF
TGTGCCAGCAGCCCACAACAGGGGAGCTACGAGCAGTACTTC
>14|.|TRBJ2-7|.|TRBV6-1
CASSARGIVYEQYF
TGTGCCAGCAGTGCGCGGGGAATAGTCTACGAGCAGTACTTC
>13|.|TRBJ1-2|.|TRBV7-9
CASSSGIYYGYTF
TGTGCCAGCAGCTCCGGGATTTACTATGGCTACACCTTC
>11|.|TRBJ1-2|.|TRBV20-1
CSVGAIGGYTF
TGCAGTGTAGGGGCGATAGGGGGCTACACCTTC
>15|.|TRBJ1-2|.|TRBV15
CATSRDRNPNYGYTF
TGTGCCACCAGCAGAGACAGGAATCCTAACTATGGCTACACCTTC
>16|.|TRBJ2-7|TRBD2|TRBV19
CASSSRTSGNSYEQYF
TGTGCCAGTAGTAGTCGGACTAGCGGGAACTCCTACGAGCAGTACTTC
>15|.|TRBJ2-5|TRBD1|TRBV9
CASSRQGSKQETQYF
TGTGCCAGCAGTAGACAGGGGTCGAAGCAAGAGACCCAGTACTTC
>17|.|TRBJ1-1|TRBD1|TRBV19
CASSPRGRSVMNTEAFF
TGTGCCAGTAGTCCCAGGGGGCGAAGTGTGATGAACACTGAAGCTTTCTTT
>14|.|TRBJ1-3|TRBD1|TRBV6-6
CASSSPGQGYTIYF
TGTGCCAGCAGCTCTCCGGGACAGGGATACACCATATATTTT
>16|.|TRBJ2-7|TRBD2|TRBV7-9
CSSSLGYQRESYEQYF
TGTTCCAGCAGCTTAGGCTACCAGCGGGAATCCTACGAGCAGTACTTC
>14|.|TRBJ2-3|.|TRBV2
CASSEVITGDTQYF
TGTGCCAGCAGTGAAGTGATAACGGGGGATACGCAGTATTTT
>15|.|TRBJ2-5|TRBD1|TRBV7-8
CASSLAGVRGETQYF
TGTGCCAGCAGCTTAGCAGGAGTCAGGGGGGAGACCCAGTACTTC
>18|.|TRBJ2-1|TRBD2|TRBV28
CASSLVRTSGRGMGEQFF
TGTGCCAGCAGTTTGGTGCGGACTAGCGGGAGGGGTATGGGTGAGCAGTTCTTC
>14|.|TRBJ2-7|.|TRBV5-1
CASSGGLLSYEQYF
TGCGCCAGCAGCGGGGGACTCCTGAGCTACGAGCAGTACTTC
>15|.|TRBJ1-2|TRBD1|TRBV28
CASSFQGAGDYGYTF
TGTGCCAGCAGTTTTCAGGGGGCGGGTGACTATGGCTACACCTTC
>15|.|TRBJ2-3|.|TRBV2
CASSEQGPELDTQYF
TGTGCCAGCAGTGAACAGGGTCCCGAGTTAGATACGCAGTATTTT
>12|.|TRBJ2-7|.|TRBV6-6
CASIDARLEQYF
TGTGCCAGCATCGACGCCAGGCTCGAGCAGTACTTC
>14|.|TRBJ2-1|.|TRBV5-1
CASSLGQAYNEQFF
TGCGCCAGCAGCTTGGGACAGGCGTACAATGAGCAGTTCTTC
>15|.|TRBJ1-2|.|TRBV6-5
CASSPQGGFNYGYTF
TGTGCCAGCAGCCCACAGGGTGGGTTCAACTATGGCTACACCTTC
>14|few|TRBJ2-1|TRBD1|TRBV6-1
CASRGQGPNNEQFF
TGTGCCAGCAGGGGACAGGGCCCGAACAATGAGCAGTTCTTC
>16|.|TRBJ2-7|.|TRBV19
CASSIDKGRASYEQYF
TGTGCCAGTAGTATAGATAAGGGGCGCGCCTCCTACGAGCAGTACTTC
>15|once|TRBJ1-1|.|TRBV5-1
CASSLSAQVNTEAFF
TGCGCCAGCAGCTTGTCCGCACAGGTGAACACTGAAGCTTTCTTT
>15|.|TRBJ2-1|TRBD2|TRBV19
CASSMGLAVYNEQFF
TGTGCCAGTAGTATGGGACTAGCGGTCTACAATGAGCAGTTCTTC
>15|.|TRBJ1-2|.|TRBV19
CASKPPGATNYGYTF
TGTGCCAGTAAACCCCCCGGAGCTACTAACTATGGCTACACCTTC
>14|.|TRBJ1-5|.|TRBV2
CASNPGLSNQPQHF
TGTGCCAGCAACCCGGGTCTTAGCAATCAGCCCCAGCATTTT
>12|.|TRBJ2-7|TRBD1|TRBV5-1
CASSLQGAEQYF
TGCGCCAGCAGCTTGCAGGGGGCCGAGCAGTACTTC
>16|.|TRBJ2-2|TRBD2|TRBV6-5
CASSYSGTTNTGELFF
TGTGCCAGCAGTTATTCCGGGACTACAAACACCGGGGAGCTGTTTTTT